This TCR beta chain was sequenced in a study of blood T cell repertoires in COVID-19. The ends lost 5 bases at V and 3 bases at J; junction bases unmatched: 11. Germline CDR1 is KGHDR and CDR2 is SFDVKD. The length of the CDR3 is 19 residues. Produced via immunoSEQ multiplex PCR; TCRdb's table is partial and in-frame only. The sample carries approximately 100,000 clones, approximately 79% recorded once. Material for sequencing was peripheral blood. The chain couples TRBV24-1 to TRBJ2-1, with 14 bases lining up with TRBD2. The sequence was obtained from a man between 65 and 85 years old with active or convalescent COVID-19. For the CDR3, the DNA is TGTGCCACCAGTGCACTGGGACTAGCGGGGGCCGGTATCTACAATGAGCAGTTCTTC. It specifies CATSALGLAGAGIYNEQFF.